This entry features one T cell receptor beta chain sequence. Its cognate antigen is unknown. Each sample used at least 6 million PBMCs. A second PCR, run for roughly 7 to 11 cycles, used a sample-barcoded 5' primer plus a J-beta primer mix. TCRdb processed the 5' RACE reads anew with MiXCR; each CDR3 protein has one entry. The table records approximately 580,000 distinct CDR3 sequences, less than 25% of them present only once. The sample comes from a study of blood T cells in healthy people across ages. Study conclusions and caveats: TCR beta diversity, measured per million T cells, fell in a roughly linear way with age. Donor CMV infection status was unknown, possibly confounding age-related changes in expanded clonotypes. Unsorted PBMCs prevented conclusive naive versus antigen-experienced comparison.

There are 15 residues in the CDR3. The germline CDR1 and CDR2 sequences are LGHNA and YSLEER. The V end was cut by 3 bases, the J end by 0 bases, with 10 bases between. These sequences were also reported in another study, on T cells of mothers and their children.

The chain couples TRBV4-3 to TRBJ2-3, with D unclear. The sample taken for sequencing was blood. This clonotype originated in a boy between 10 and 17 years old in good health. CDR3 bases: TGCGCCAGCAGCCATCAGATTACTAGCACAGATACGCAGTATTTT. Its translation is CASSHQITSTDTQYF.